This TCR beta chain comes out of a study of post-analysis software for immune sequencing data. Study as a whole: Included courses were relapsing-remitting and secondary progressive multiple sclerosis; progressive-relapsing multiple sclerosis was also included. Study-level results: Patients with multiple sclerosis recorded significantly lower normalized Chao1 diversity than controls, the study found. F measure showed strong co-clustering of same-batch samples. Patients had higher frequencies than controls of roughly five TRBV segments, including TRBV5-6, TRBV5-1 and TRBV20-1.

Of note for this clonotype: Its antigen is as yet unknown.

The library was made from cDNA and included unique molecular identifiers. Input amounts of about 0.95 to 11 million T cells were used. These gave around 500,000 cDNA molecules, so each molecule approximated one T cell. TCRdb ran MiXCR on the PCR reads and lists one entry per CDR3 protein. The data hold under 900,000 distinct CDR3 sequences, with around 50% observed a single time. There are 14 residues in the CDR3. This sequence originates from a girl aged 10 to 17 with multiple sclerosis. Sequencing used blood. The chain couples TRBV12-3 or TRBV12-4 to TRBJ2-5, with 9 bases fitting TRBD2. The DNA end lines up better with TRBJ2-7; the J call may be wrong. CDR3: CASSFGGRVYEQYF. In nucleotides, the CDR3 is TGTGCCAGCAGTTTTGGCGGGAGGGTTTACGAGCAGTACTTC.